At least ten counts were recorded for the clone carrying this T cell receptor beta chain. This entry comes from a study of identical twins. TCRdb independently ran MiXCR on the 5' RACE reads; one entry per CDR3 protein. The sample lists some 660,000 distinct CDR3 sequences, 8.6% occurring once. The same data also contributed to another study, on yellow fever vaccine responses in identical twins.

This TCR was sampled from a woman younger than 30 in good health. Input material: PBMCs.

CDR3 nucleotide sequence: TGTGCCAGCAGTTCAGTGGGTGACACTGAAGCTTTCTTT. Translating gives CASSSVGDTEAFF. J is TRBJ1-1 and V is TRBV12-3 or TRBV12-4, with D unclear. This CDR3 spans 13 amino acids. V lost 4 bases, J lost 3 bases, and 9 bases lay in between.